These T cell receptor beta chains were read from a single sample in a study of OX40 agonist ivuxolimab in advanced cancers. Sequenced by immunoSEQ multiplex PCR; TCRdb stores in-frame clones only, minus some. The sample shows roughly 80,000 clones, 65% to 90% of them seen only once. The sequencing here drew on CD4+ or CD8+ T cells sorted from blood, taken in a trial of the OX40 agonist ivuxolimab. These receptors originate from an adult with an advanced solid tumor such as melanoma, head and neck, liver or kidney cancer. Both conserved end residues are trimmed from each CDR3. The D gene is left open where the match is weak.

V	D	J	CDR3
TRBV5-1	-	TRBJ2-7	ASSLAVTSYEQY
TRBV7-2	-	TRBJ1-4	ASSLSGVVEKLF
TRBV27	-	TRBJ2-3	ASSSRTSSGTDTQY
TRBV5-1	TRBD2	TRBJ2-2	ASSRMGAGVNTGELF
TRBV11-2	-	TRBJ1-1	ASSLVRTTEAF
TRBV14	-	TRBJ2-3	ASSPLALPDTQY
TRBV28	-	TRBJ1-2	ASSSHSYGYT
TRBV11-2	-	TRBJ1-1	ASSLDPSKGAEAF
TRBV4-2	-	TRBJ2-3	ASSQDSRLEDTQY
TRBV10-3	-	TRBJ2-7	AISDQASYEQY
TRBV28	-	TRBJ1-2	ASSAQRGWHYGYT